This TCR beta chain is from a study of blood T cell repertoires in COVID-19. Study summary: There were acute and convalescent COVID-19 samples, and they came from the United States, Italy and Spain.

V gave up 0 bases and J gave up 1 base; unmatched junction bases: 5. The CDR3 length is 17 residues. The germline V gene has CDR1 LNHNV and CDR2 YYDKDF (reference sequence). Source study methods: Scientists estimated how many nucleated cells there were by amplifying reference gene primers. The repertoire was sequenced with immunoSEQ multiplex PCR; TCRdb's copy has only in-frame clones and lacks some. The D gene and trimming were derived from the DNA, and the V and J assignments and clone size from that table. The sample has under 300,000 clones, just under 90% seen once; the top ten hold 1.5% to 2%. Living in 24 US areas, the participants were between roughly 18 and 89 years of age. Each recovered donor of Cohort 3 presented with two negative PCRs, clearance, or symptom resolution.

The TCR was taken from a woman in her sixties who had recovered from COVID-19. This chain connects TRBV15 to TRBJ2-5; 10 bases fit TRBD2. Sequenced material: PBMCs or T cells enriched from blood (not recorded which). CDR3 sequence: CATSRDRSGGAQETQYF. In DNA, the CDR3 is TGTGCCACCAGCAGAGACCGGAGCGGGGGGGCCCAAGAGACCCAGTACTTC.